This TCR beta chain was profiled in a study of blood T cell repertoires in COVID-19. Overall study: Samples came from the United States, Italy and Spain, spanning acute and convalescent COVID-19.

This clone was observed once. The table came from immunoSEQ multiplex PCR; TCRdb's copy has only in-frame clones and leaves some out. The sample has 150,000 to 200,000 clones; roughly four fifths are singletons. Trimming pared 2 bases from V and 2 bases from J, leaving 8 bases between. The CDR3 sequence is 14 residues long. The V gene's germline CDR1 is SGHDN and CDR2 FVKESK. V is TRBV14 and J is TRBJ2-3; TRBD1 is a possible D gene (5 bases). This receptor was taken from a woman in her twenties or thirties with acute or convalescent COVID-19. The source material was peripheral blood. CDR3 coding DNA: TGTGCCAGCAGCCAATTAGGGGTCACAGATACGCAGTATTTT. Amino acid sequence: CASSQLGVTDTQYF.